The 19 T cell receptor beta chains reported below all come from one sample, sequenced in a study of shared clonotypes between healthy human individuals. Assay used: immunoSEQ multiplex PCR; TCRdb lists only in-frame clones, some missing. The sample includes around 1.4 million clones, 97% to 99% seen only once; the top ten take approximately 0.38%. The sample consisted of naive CD4+ T cells sorted from blood. Subset specified: CD45RA+ positively selected. Receptors originate from a man between 25 and 39 years old in good health.

This chain connects TRBV5-4 to TRBJ1-2; D unresolved. Germline CDR1 SGHNT, CDR2 YYREEE (reference sequence). V lost 1 base to trimming and J lost 6 bases, with 10 bases between them. The CDR3 has 13 residues. CDR3 bases: TGTGCCAGCAGCTTGAGCGTGGAAAATGGCTACACCTTC. As protein: CASSLSVENGYTF.

The chain employs TRBV5-5 and TRBJ1-5; D is possibly TRBD1 (6 bases). The germline V and J ends were trimmed by 4 bases and 4 bases, with 18 bases remaining between them. Per germline, CDR1 SGHKS and CDR2 YYEKEE (reference sequence). The CDR3 contains 16 residues. The CDR3 here is CASSPPGADPNQPQHF. DNA for the CDR3: TGTGCCAGCAGCCCCCCGGGGGCAGACCCTAATCAGCCCCAGCATTTT.

The chain combines TRBV5-1 with TRBJ1-3; no reliable D call. This CDR3 is 16 amino acids long. With 0 bases removed from V and 1 base from J, the gap between germline ends came to 11 bases. Germline V gene lookup returns CDR1 SGHRS and CDR2 YFSETQ. CDR3 in DNA: TGCGCCAGCAGCTTGGAGTGGGGTGCTTCTGGAAACACCATATATTTT. Its protein is CASSLEWGASGNTIYF.

Points on this clone: This sample also contains other DNA sequences that code for the same CDR3. The V gene is TRBV7-9, the J gene TRBJ1-2, with 9 bases lining up with TRBD1. CDR3 length: 15 amino acids. The J segment lost 2 bases and the V segment lost 4 bases, leaving 5 bases of the junction unmatched. Looked up from germline, CDR1 is SEHNR and CDR2 is FQNEAQ (reference sequence). CDR3 sequence: CASSSPGQGNYGYTF. CDR3 nucleotides: TGTGCCAGCAGCTCCCCAGGACAGGGGAACTATGGCTACACCTTC.

The chain links TRBV5-1 to TRBJ1-4; D remains unclear. This CDR3 comprises 16 residues. Trimming shortened V by 5 bases and J by 7 bases, and 21 bases separated the two germline ends. Germline V gene lookup returns CDR1 SGHRS and CDR2 YFSETQ. The CDR3 DNA reads TGCGCCAGCAGTTATCGGCACAGAACCAATGGTGAAAAACTGTTTTTT. Its translation is CASSYRHRTNGEKLFF. Based on the CDR3 plus reference TRBV5-1 and TRBJ1-4, the full variable domain is KAGVTQTPRYLIKTRGQQVTLSCSPISGHRSVSWYQQTPGQGLQFLFEYFSETQRNKGNFPGRFSGRQFSNSRSEMNVSTLELGDSALYLCASSYRHRTNGEKLFFGSGTQLSVL.

The gene calls are TRBV10-2 and TRBJ2-1; D not certain. Between the trimmed V and J ends, which lost 7 bases and 0 bases, there was a span of 10 bases. CDR1 is WSHSY, CDR2 SAAADI, per germline. The CDR3 length is 14 residues. The CDR3 coding sequence is TGCGCCAGCAAAGGGCGGAGCTCCTACAATGAGCAGTTCTTC. It is translated as CASKGRSSYNEQFF.

This clone appeared a single time. The chain combines TRBV5-4 with TRBJ2-5; D gene ambiguous. The V and J ends lost 3 bases and 2 bases respectively, with 5 bases between them. This CDR3 has 12 residues. Germline V gives CDR1 SGHNT, CDR2 YYREEE (reference sequence). CDR3 loop: CASSSWQETQYF. In DNA, the CDR3 is TGTGCCAGCAGCTCTTGGCAAGAGACCCAGTACTTC.

This chain uses TRBV10-3 with TRBJ1-2; D remains ambiguous. The CDR3 has 12 residues. Germline-derived CDR1 and CDR2 are ENHRY and SYGVKD. Deletions cut 4 bases from V and 4 bases from J, with 7 bases between. The CDR3 loop reads CAISGSTYGYTF. CDR3 coding DNA: TGTGCCATCAGTGGCAGCACCTATGGCTACACCTTC.

The chain carries TRBV5-6 and TRBJ2-7, with 9 bases lining up with TRBD1. Germline trimming cut 3 bases from V and 2 bases from J; bases unmatched to any gene: 9. Germline V gene lookup returns CDR1 SGHDT and CDR2 YYEEEE. There are 16 residues in the CDR3. The CDR3 is CASSYTGTGLPYEQYF. The CDR3 coding sequence is TGTGCCAGCAGCTATACCGGGACAGGGCTTCCCTACGAGCAGTACTTC.

J is TRBJ1-1 and V is TRBV7-3; D gene uncertain. CDR3 size: 13 residues. Germline CDR1 is SGHTA and CDR2 is FQGTGA. The V end lost 8 bases, the J end lost 5 bases, and 15 bases lay between the germline ends. The CDR3 reads CASGDRSGTEAFF. CDR3 bases: TGTGCCAGCGGGGATCGGTCGGGAACTGAAGCTTTCTTT.

This clone is a singleton in its sample. V usage is TRBV6-6 and J usage is TRBJ2-3; D is unresolved. This CDR3 has 11 amino acids. The V and J ends lost 0 bases and 12 bases respectively, with 7 bases between them. Germline lookup yields CDR1 MNHNY and CDR2 SVGAGI (reference sequence). The CDR3 here is CASSYSSGQYF. The CDR3 DNA is TGTGCCAGCAGTTACTCGAGTGGTCAGTATTTT.

The chain combines TRBV9 with TRBJ2-3; 15 nucleotides align to TRBD2. V lost 1 base and J lost 6; bases outside the gene matches: 15. Germline V CDR1 and CDR2: SGDLS, YYNGEE. This CDR3 contains 20 residues. The CDR3 reads CASSVRSGLAGGVLSDTQYF. CDR3 in DNA: TGTGCCAGCAGCGTAAGGTCCGGACTAGCGGGAGGGGTATTAAGTGATACGCAGTATTTT.

The rearrangement joins TRBV7-2 to TRBJ2-5; TRBD1 agrees at 7 bases. The germline V gene has CDR1 SGHTA and CDR2 FQGNSA. The CDR3 has 12 amino acids. Losses at the gene ends were 5 bases for V and 5 bases for J; bases not matched to a gene: 2. This CDR3 is CASSPDRETQYF. CDR3 DNA sequence: TGTGCCAGCAGCCCGGACAGGGAGACCCAGTACTTC.

The gene calls are TRBV4-3 and TRBJ1-5; 7 bases are shared with TRBD1. The CDR3 loop spans 15 amino acids. CDR1 and CDR2 from the germline V gene are LGHNA and YSLEER. J gave up 4 bases and V 0 bases, and 3 bases lay outside the gene matches. CDR3 sequence: CASSQESRGNQPQHF. CDR3 DNA sequence: TGCGCCAGCAGCCAAGAGTCCAGGGGGAATCAGCCCCAGCATTTT.

The chain employs TRBV9 and TRBJ2-2, with 7 positions matching TRBD2. Germline-derived CDR1 and CDR2 are SGDLS and YYNGEE. V lost 0 bases to trimming and J lost 7 bases; unmatched junction nucleotides: 12. The CDR3 runs 17 residues. For the CDR3, the DNA is TGTGCCAGCAGCGTAGTGGGAGGGGACGTTAGGAGCGGGGAGCTGTTTTTT. Residues: CASSVVGGDVRSGELFF.

V is TRBV28 and J is TRBJ2-5; D might be TRBD2 (6 bases). CDR3 length equals 14 residues. CDR1 MDHEN and CDR2 SYDVKM come from the germline V gene. Deletions cut 3 bases from V and 7 bases from J, with 15 bases between. The CDR3 DNA reads TGTGCCAGCAGTTTGACCGCGGGATCGGGGACCCAGTACTTC. This gives the protein CASSLTAGSGTQYF. The whole variable domain, remainder taken from reference TRBV28 and TRBJ2-5, is DVKVTQSSRYLVKRTGEKVFLECVQDMDHENMFWYRQDPGLGLRLIYFSYDVKMKEKGDIPEGYSVSREKKERFSLILESASTNQTSMYLCASSLTAGSGTQYFGPGTRLLVL.

This clone appeared a single time. This chain connects TRBV18 to TRBJ2-7, with TRBD2 matching 10 bases. V lost 3 bases, J lost 0 bases, and 8 bases stayed unmatched. This CDR3 has 17 residues. The V gene's germline CDR1 is KGHSH and CDR2 LQKENI. This CDR3 is CASSPIAGGFDSYEQYF. CDR3 DNA sequence: TGTGCCAGCTCACCCATAGCGGGAGGATTCGACTCCTACGAGCAGTACTTC.

CDR3 protein: CASRRAGSNTGELFF. The DNA of the CDR3 is TGTGCCAGCAGGAGAGCGGGATCGAACACCGGGGAGCTGTTTTTT. V usage is TRBV6-1 and J usage is TRBJ2-2; TRBD2 aligns across 7 bases. Germline CDR1 is MNHNS and CDR2 is SASEGT. The ends lost 6 bases at V and 0 bases at J; junction bases unmatched: 4. This CDR3 has 15 amino acids.

CDR3 in DNA: TGTGCCAGCAGCTTGAGTACAGGGGGCGCCTCCTACAATGAGCAGTTCTTC. Translated: CASSLSTGGASYNEQFF. The rearrangement links TRBV11-2 to TRBJ2-1; 9 nucleotides align to TRBD1. V trimming: 3 bases; J trimming: 0 bases; junction bases outside the gene matches: 6. This CDR3 region has 17 residues. Germline lookup yields CDR1 SGHAT and CDR2 FQNNGV.